What follows are 10 T cell receptor beta chains derived from one specimen sequenced in a study of blood T cell repertoires in COVID-19. TCRdb keeps only in-frame clones here, not all; method: immunoSEQ multiplex PCR. Of 140,000 or so clones listed, roughly 87% are singletons. The sequencing input was peripheral blood. Receptor source: a man aged 70-80 years with acute or convalescent COVID-19.

The chain employs TRBV5-1 and TRBJ1-2, with 11 bases lining up with TRBD1. Germline CDR1 reads SGHRS; CDR2 reads YFSETQ. Trimming removed 5 bases from V and 5 bases from J; junction bases left unmatched: 2. The CDR3 extends over 13 amino acids. In nucleotides, the CDR3 is TGCGCCAGCAGGGGACAGGGGGGTTATGGCTACACCTTC. This encodes CASRGQGGYGYTF.

This clone was counted between two and nine times. The chain employs TRBV7-8 and TRBJ2-1; TRBD1 aligns across 10 bases. Germline V gene lookup returns CDR1 SGHVS and CDR2 FQNEAQ. This CDR3 is built from 14 residues. With V trimmed by 6 bases and J by 7 bases, 6 bases remained unmatched. The CDR3: CASRSTGGKNEQFF. The CDR3 DNA follows: TGTGCCAGCAGATCGACAGGGGGCAAAAATGAGCAGTTCTTC.

The chain is built from TRBV6-5 and TRBJ2-7; D is perhaps TRBD1 (6 bases). The CDR3 runs 13 residues. CDR1 is MNHEY and CDR2 is SVGAGI in the germline V gene. Trimming stripped 5 bases from V and 7 bases from J, with 15 bases between. The CDR3 region has the DNA TGTGCCAGCAGTCCCCCCGGTAGGGGGGAGCAGTACTTC. Residues: CASSPPGRGEQYF.

This chain uses TRBV19 with TRBJ2-5, with D possibly TRBD1 on 6 matching bases. Looked up from germline, CDR1 is LNHDA and CDR2 is SQIVND (reference sequence). The CDR3 extends over 15 amino acids. Trimming took 5 bases from V and 7 from J, leaving 20 bases between them. The CDR3 sequence is CASSYDRSPVATQYF. DNA of the CDR3: TGTGCCAGTAGTTATGACAGGTCCCCCGTTGCGACCCAGTACTTC.

J is TRBJ1-1 and V is TRBV18; 7 bases are shared with TRBD1. In germline, CDR1 is KGHSH, CDR2 LQKENI. This CDR3 is built from 15 residues. Trimming cost V 0 bases and J 5 bases; bases outside gene matches: 6. CDR3 protein: CASSPPRGQRTEAFF. The CDR3 region has the DNA TGTGCCAGCTCACCACCGAGGGGGCAGCGAACTGAAGCTTTCTTT.

The J gene is TRBJ2-7, the V gene TRBV29-1; 14 nucleotides line up with TRBD2. Germline CDR1 and CDR2: SQVTM and ANQGSEA. J lost 1 base, V lost 3 bases, and 2 bases had no gene match. CDR3 length: 15 amino acids. The CDR3 DNA sequence: TGCAGCGTTGAGGGACTAGCGGGAGCTTCCTACGAGCAGTACTTC. It encodes CSVEGLAGASYEQYF.

The chain links TRBV14 to TRBJ2-5; 8 nucleotides agree with TRBD1. With 5 bases clipped from V and 4 bases from J, the junction kept 9 bases outside the gene matches. The CDR3 runs 15 residues. The germline V gene has CDR1 SGHDN and CDR2 FVKESK. The CDR3 reads CASSSRTGYRETQYF. CDR3 in DNA: TGTGCCAGCAGCTCCAGGACAGGGTATAGAGAGACCCAGTACTTC.

This clone has just one count. This chain uses TRBV5-6 with TRBJ1-2; D uncertain. Trimming stripped 0 bases from V and 6 bases from J, with 18 bases between. The germline V gene has CDR1 SGHDT and CDR2 YYEEEE. CDR3 length: 16 residues. CDR3 loop: CASSLAVGAGLDGYTF. The CDR3, as DNA: TGTGCCAGCAGCTTGGCCGTCGGCGCAGGTTTGGATGGCTACACCTTC.

The count of this clone is one. The CDR3 sequence: CASGLLGEPSYEQYF. The CDR3, as DNA: TGTGCTAGTGGTTTGCTAGGGGAACCATCCTACGAGCAGTACTTC. This rearrangement joins TRBV12-5 to TRBJ2-7; D is possibly TRBD1 (5 bases). CDR1 is LGHNT, CDR2 FRNRAP, per germline. This CDR3 comprises 15 residues. V shed 2 bases and J shed 1 base, with 12 bases lying between them.

The V call is TRBV5-7, the J call TRBJ2-1, with D possibly being TRBD1 (7 bases). TRBV5-7 is an ORF, with its function uncertain. The CDR3 totals 16 residues. Trimming pared 4 bases from V and 9 bases from J, leaving 23 bases between. The CDR3: CASSLQGDFDPSEQFF. The CDR3 DNA is TGTGCCAGCAGCCTCCAGGGGGACTTCGACCCCAGTGAGCAGTTCTTC.